This entry describes one T cell receptor (beta chain). Its antigen is still unknown. There are no base qualities to consult, and no much larger clone falls within one base. CD8 naive samples consisted of CD45RO-negative cells that were positively selected for CCR7, yielding a CD45RA+CCR7+ population without TemRA cells. The donors were healthy, HIV-negative adults who had no recently reported acute infections or vaccinations. Only Caucasian adults living in Nashville, Tennessee, USA were represented among the donors. After blood collection by leukapheresis, PBMCs were isolated using Ficoll-Histopaque density gradient centrifugation and then cryopreserved in the vapor phase of liquid nitrogen. Purity and quantity of every magnetically sorted T cell population were checked by analytical flow cytometry. Genomic DNA was isolated from every sorted fraction and measured by UV absorbance on a Nanodrop 2000c.

The germline V gene provides CDR1 MGHRA and CDR2 YSYEKL. The CDR3 starts with the cysteine, ends with the phenylalanine, and has 14 residues. CDR3 DNA is the only sequence kept; it has 42 bases, read in frame from the first base. V gives up 1 base and J gives up 5 bases, and the segment between their germline ends measures 11 bases. TCR CDR3 regions were amplified from genomic DNA by multiplex PCR using the deep immunoSEQ assay. Extracted genomic DNA from each cell subset was distributed evenly across all wells of several immunoSEQ 96-well plates, and each plate was treated as a replicate. For sorted subsets, roughly 200 ng genomic DNA, equal to approximately 30,000 T cell genomes, was loaded into each replicate PCR. The purified libraries were quantified using a Qubit 3.0 fluorometer, sized with a Bioanalyzer 2100, and then quantified again using the KAPA Library Quantification kit. Every immunoSEQ 96-well plate was sequenced on a dedicated single-read 150-cycle Illumina NextSeq 550 flow cell. Concerning the study's data processing: Because the immunoSEQ output included only junctional sequences and no quality scores, the filtering could not be the same as the filtering used for full-length reads. Sequences were annotated with PyIR, a Python wrapper for IgBLAST v1.9, and V/J genes and CDR3 were assigned using IMGT germline references. Reads were filtered out if the reads had weak V/J assignments (E-value above 1e-6), no CDR3, stop codons, out-of-frame junctions, or ambiguous translated residues. A V3J clonotype was defined by an identical inferred V gene, J gene, and CDR3 amino acid sequence. To compute the percentage overlap between repertoires, the number of shared unique clonotypes was divided by the size of the smaller repertoire. RTK rarefaction, the Chao1 estimator, and Recon v2.1 estimates of unobserved clonotypes were used to assess repertoire richness. Generation probabilities for all TCRbeta clonotypes obtained by the gDNA method from several donors were computed using OLGA. Sourced from immuneACCESS, this table was stored by TCRdb with only in-frame sequences that have V and J called. A share of the clones is absent; for the studies checked, an unresolved V gene accounts for under half, and the remainder has no known explanation. D and trimming were read from the DNA, whereas the V and J calls and clone size are those reported in that table. For this sample the table gives about 1.9 million clones, of which 80% to 95% were detected only once. Jointly, the top ten make up about 1.7% of the sample.

These data are taken from a study of shared clonotypes between healthy human individuals (dated by TCRdb to 2020 to 2022). At the level of the whole study: A few men and a couple of women, aged 18 to 49 years, made up the cohort. For each donor, three plates each were used for CD4 naive and CD4 memory, two plates were used for CD8 naive, and one plate was used for CD8 memory. Leukapheresis yielded between about 0.8 and 9.5 billion PBMCs per donor. The study deeply sequenced blood TCR repertoires of about 5 healthy adults to estimate repertoire size and the extent of clonotype sharing between individuals. Libraries were prepared and TCR repertoires were sequenced by different laboratories using diverse techniques, in order to increase sequencing depth and limit assay-specific biases. On the study overall, not on this receptor specifically: When several donors were compared, the shared fraction of clonotypes was 5% to 6.5% for naive CD4, roughly 3.4% for naive CD8, more than 2% for memory CD4, and less than 0.5% for memory CD8. Sampling was restricted to blood, and TCR repertoires in tissue are likely to differ from TCR repertoires in blood. Based on pairwise subsampling, the degree of clonotype sharing among donors was expected to be affected by sequencing depth. The small number of donors limited the genetic and exposure-history diversity represented. Higher generation probabilities were observed for clonotypes shared by all four sorted-subset donors than for non-shared clonotypes. Incomplete sequencing was indicated by rarefaction of sorted-subset datasets, despite the large sequencing depth. Larger estimated clonotype richness was generally found for naive subsets than for memory subsets.

The chain links TRBV4-1 with TRBJ2-5, with no reliable assignment of the D segment. The TCR sequence derives from a man between 18 and 29 years old in good health. Some clones in this sample may be carry-over from other donors' samples. The sample was naive CD8+ T cells from PBMCs. The sample's cell subset or site label, in plain terms: CD45RA+CCR7+. CDR3 sequence: CASSQGYGEETQYF. In nucleotides, the sequence is TGCGCCAGCAGCCAAGGGTACGGTGAGGAGACCCAGTACTTC.